A selection of T cell receptor beta chains follows, all from one sample in a study of T cells in Graves' hyperthyroidism and ophthalmopathy. Each CDR3 protein is one row after TCRdb ran MiXCR on the multiplex PCR reads. The sample has about 560,000 distinct CDR3 sequences; over 15% are singletons. Sequenced: blood. The receptors originated from a woman in her late teens or twenties with Graves' hyperthyroidism. CDR3s include the opening cysteine and the closing phenylalanine or tryptophan. The D gene is left open where the match is weak. Not every row has a clone size; where given, it reads once, few, many or a size class.

D gene	V gene	J gene	clone size	CDR3 protein	CDR3 DNA
NA	TRBV7-9	TRBJ2-5	NA	CASSLPGARETQYF	TGTGCCAGCAGCTTACCGGGAGCTAGAGAGACCCAGTACTTC
TRBD2	TRBV25-1	TRBJ2-1	few	CASSLGAGVVDEQFF	TGTGCCAGCAGTTTAGGAGCGGGAGTGGTCGATGAGCAGTTCTTC
NA	TRBV12-5	TRBJ2-1	many	CASGLGGGGGADEQFF	TGTGCTAGTGGTTTGGGGGGCGGTGGGGGGGCCGATGAGCAGTTCTTC
TRBD2	TRBV6-2/TRBV6-3	TRBJ2-7	once	CASQLAGVSREQYF	TGTGCCAGCCAACTAGCGGGAGTGTCCCGCGAGCAGTACTTC
TRBD2	TRBV5-1	TRBJ2-2	NA	CASSLAPTSGYTGELFF	TGCGCCAGCAGCTTGGCCCCGACTAGCGGTTACACCGGGGAGCTGTTTTTT
NA	TRBV3-1	TRBJ1-5	NA	CASSQGEVNQPQHF	TGTGCCAGCAGCCAAGGGGAAGTAAATCAGCCCCAGCATTTT
NA	TRBV7-2	TRBJ1-6	many	CASSLVRSSYNSPLHF	TGTGCCAGCAGCTTAGTGCGCAGCTCCTATAATTCACCCCTCCACTTT
NA	TRBV19	TRBJ1-2	few	CASSTLSGIGDYGYTF	TGTGCCAGTAGTACCCTTTCAGGGATCGGTGACTATGGCTACACCTTC
TRBD2	TRBV7-8	TRBJ2-5	many	CASSFGTSGMETQYF	TGTGCCAGCAGCTTCGGGACTAGCGGGATGGAGACCCAGTACTTC
NA	TRBV15	TRBJ1-5	many	CATSSLLVNQPQHF	TGTGCCACCAGCAGCCTCCTTGTAAATCAGCCCCAGCATTTT
NA	TRBV29-1	TRBJ2-4	few	CSGDYRLYLAKNIQYF	TGCAGCGGGGATTACAGGCTATACCTAGCCAAAAACATTCAGTACTTC
TRBD1	TRBV29-1	TRBJ1-1	few	CSGNRGNTEAFF	TGCAGCGGCAACAGGGGGAACACTGAAGCTTTCTTT
NA	TRBV5-1	TRBJ2-4	NA	CASSQGNAKNIQYF	TGCGCCAGCAGCCAAGGCAACGCCAAAAACATTCAGTACTTC
NA	TRBV27	TRBJ2-3	many	CASSRNSQGSDTQYF	TGTGCCAGCAGTCGTAATTCACAGGGCTCGGATACGCAGTATTTT
NA	TRBV5-1	TRBJ1-5	few	CASRAGSWEPQHF	TGCGCCAGCAGGGCGGGAAGTTGGGAGCCCCAGCATTTT
TRBD1	TRBV4-1	TRBJ1-1	few	CASSASPGQGARNTETFF	TGCGCCAGCAGCGCGAGTCCGGGACAGGGGGCGCGGAACACTGAAACTTTCTTT
NA	TRBV7-8	TRBJ1-2	few	CASSLARINYGYTF	TGTGCCAGCAGCTTAGCCAGAATTAACTATGGCTACACCTTC
NA	TRBV5-1	TRBJ2-7	few	CASPGRYTKQYF	TGCGCCAGCCCGGGACGATATACGAAGCAGTACTTC
NA	TRBV6-2/TRBV6-3	TRBJ1-1	few	CASSPTVSTEAFF	TGTGCCAGCAGTCCGACGGTTTCCACTGAAGCTTTCTTT
NA	TRBV28	TRBJ1-2	many	CASSLPYQGPYGYTF	TGTGCCAGCAGTTTACCTTACCAGGGGCCCTATGGCTACACCTTC
NA	TRBV29-1	TRBJ1-5	few	CSVGGGAGGQPQHF	TGCAGCGTTGGAGGAGGGGCCGGGGGACAGCCCCAGCATTTT
TRBD2	TRBV28	TRBJ2-1	many	CASSLWGRGLVNEQFF	TGTGCCAGCAGTTTATGGGGAAGGGGACTAGTCAATGAGCAGTTCTTC
NA	TRBV27	TRBJ1-5	NA	CASSGGGVPQHF	TGTGCCAGCAGTGGGGGGGGGGTGCCCCAGCATTTT
NA	TRBV11-2	TRBJ2-5	many	CASSLDPGGAVETQYF	TGTGCCAGCAGCTTAGATCCTGGCGGTGCGGTGGAGACCCAGTACTTC
NA	TRBV20-1	TRBJ1-4	few	CSATTARELFF	TGCAGTGCTACCACCGCGAGAGAACTGTTTTTT
TRBD1	TRBV20-1	TRBJ1-5	NA	CSARGTGSNQPQHF	TGCAGTGCTAGGGGGACAGGCAGCAATCAGCCCCAGCATTTT
TRBD1	TRBV13	TRBJ2-5	NA	CASSAGQGRETQYF	TGTGCCAGCAGCGCCGGACAGGGTAGGGAGACCCAGTACTTC
TRBD2	TRBV5-1	TRBJ2-7	many	CASSLGSGLGYEQYF	TGTGCCAGCAGTTTAGGTAGCGGGCTGGGCTACGAGCAGTACTTC
NA	TRBV11-3	TRBJ2-1	many	CASSSRGQMLDNEQFF	TGTGCCAGCAGCTCCCGAGGGCAGATGCTCGACAATGAGCAGTTCTTC
TRBD1	TRBV3-1	TRBJ1-2	many	CASSQVTSRDRPKYGYTF	TGTGCCAGCAGCCAAGTTACCTCCCGGGACAGGCCAAAATATGGCTACACCTTC
NA	TRBV24-1	TRBJ2-3	NA	CATSPQAGLTDTQYF	TGTGCCACCTCGCCCCAAGCGGGTTTAACAGATACGCAGTATTTT
NA	TRBV7-2	TRBJ2-1	many	CASSPKTGFNEQFF	TGTGCCAGCAGCCCTAAAACAGGGTTCAATGAGCAGTTCTTC
NA	TRBV7-2	TRBJ2-2	NA	CASSTLQGHGELFF	TGTGCCAGCAGCACGCTACAGGGACACGGGGAGCTGTTTTTT
TRBD2	TRBV28	TRBJ2-3	many	CASSLSAGGLTDTQYF	TGTGCCAGCAGTTTATCGGCGGGAGGACTCACAGATACGCAGTATTTT
TRBD2	TRBV5-8	TRBJ2-1	many	CASSFSGANNEQFF	TGTGCCAGCAGCTTCAGCGGGGCGAACAATGAGCAGTTCTTC
NA	TRBV5-1	TRBJ2-6	NA	CASTLHGANVLTF	TGCGCCAGCACCCTCCATGGGGCCAACGTCCTGACTTTC
NA	TRBV27	TRBJ2-7	many	CASSLYTSRSYEQYF	TGTGCCAGCAGTTTATATACTAGCCGCTCCTACGAGCAGTACTTC
TRBD1	TRBV29-1	TRBJ2-5	many	CSVTGEETQYF	TGCAGCGTGACAGGGGAAGAGACCCAGTACTTC